Listed below are T cell receptor beta chains from one sample, sequenced in a study of vaccination effects on CD4 cells after COVID-19. TCRdb keeps only in-frame clones here, not all; method: immunoSEQ multiplex PCR. The repertoire holds more than 50,000 clones, with roughly four fifths as singletons. Antigen specificity for these receptors is unknown. The source material was CD4+ T cells from PBMCs cultured with HCoV-229E spike peptides, sampled before COVID-19 vaccination. The source is a human donor who received a COVID-19 vaccine. Each CDR3 is given with its conserved first and last residue. D genes are given only for firm matches. Clone size appears in some rows only: once, few, many, or a class for an expanded clone.

TRBD1 NA 16 TRBJ1-3 TRBV18 TGTGCCAGCTCATTCGGACAGGGAGACTCTGGAAACACCATATATTTT CASSFGQGDSGNTIYF
NA NA 13 TRBJ2-4 TRBV6-2/TRBV6-3 TGTGCCAGCAGTTACGGGGTCAAAAACATTCAGTACTTC CASSYGVKNIQYF
TRBD1 NA 13 TRBJ1-1 TRBV12-3/TRBV12-4 TGTGCCAGCCTGACAGGGGCGAACACTGAAGCTTTCTTT CASLTGANTEAFF
NA NA 18 TRBJ2-3 TRBV4-1 TGCGCCAGCAGCCAAGATCGATGGAAAATCGGGCGGACAGATACGCAGTATTTT CASSQDRWKIGRTDTQYF
NA few 13 TRBJ2-5 TRBV5-4 TGTGCCAGCAGGACGGGGTGGGAGGAGACCCAGTACTTC CASRTGWEETQYF
NA NA 11 TRBJ2-5 TRBV14 TGTGCCAGCAGCCAAGCCCGGGCCCAGTACTTC CASSQARAQYF
TRBD2 NA 16 TRBJ2-2 TRBV9 TGTGCCAGCAGCGTAGCAGGGAGCGGGGAGGCCGGGGAGCTGTTTTTT CASSVAGSGEAGELFF
NA NA 14 TRBJ2-2 TRBV5-1 TGCGCCAGCAGGTTCACAGGGCGGACCGGGGAGCTGTTTTTT CASRFTGRTGELFF
NA NA 18 TRBJ1-6 TRBV4-1 TGCGCCAGCAGCCAAGGCGGATTCGGGAGGCAAGATAATTCACCCCTCCACTTT CASSQGGFGRQDNSPLHF
NA NA 13 TRBJ2-3 TRBV18 TGTGCCAGCTCACCTGGTAGCACAGATACGCAGTATTTT CASSPGSTDTQYF